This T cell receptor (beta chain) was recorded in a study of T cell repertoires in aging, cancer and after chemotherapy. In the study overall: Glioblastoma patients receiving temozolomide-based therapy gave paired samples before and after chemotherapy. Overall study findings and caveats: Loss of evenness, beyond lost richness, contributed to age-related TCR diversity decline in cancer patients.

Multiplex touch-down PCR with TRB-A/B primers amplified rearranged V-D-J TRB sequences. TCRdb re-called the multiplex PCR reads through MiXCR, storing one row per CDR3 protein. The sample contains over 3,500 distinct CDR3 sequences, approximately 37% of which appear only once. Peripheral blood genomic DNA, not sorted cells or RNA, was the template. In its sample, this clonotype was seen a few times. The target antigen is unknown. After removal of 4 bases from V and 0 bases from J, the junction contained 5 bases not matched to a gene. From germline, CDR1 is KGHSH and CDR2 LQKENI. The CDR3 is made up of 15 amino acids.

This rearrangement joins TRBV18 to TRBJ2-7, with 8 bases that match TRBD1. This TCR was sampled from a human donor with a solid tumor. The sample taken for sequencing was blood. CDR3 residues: CASSQGTGYSYEQYF. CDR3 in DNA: TGTGCCAGCTCACAGGGGACAGGATACTCCTACGAGCAGTACTTC.